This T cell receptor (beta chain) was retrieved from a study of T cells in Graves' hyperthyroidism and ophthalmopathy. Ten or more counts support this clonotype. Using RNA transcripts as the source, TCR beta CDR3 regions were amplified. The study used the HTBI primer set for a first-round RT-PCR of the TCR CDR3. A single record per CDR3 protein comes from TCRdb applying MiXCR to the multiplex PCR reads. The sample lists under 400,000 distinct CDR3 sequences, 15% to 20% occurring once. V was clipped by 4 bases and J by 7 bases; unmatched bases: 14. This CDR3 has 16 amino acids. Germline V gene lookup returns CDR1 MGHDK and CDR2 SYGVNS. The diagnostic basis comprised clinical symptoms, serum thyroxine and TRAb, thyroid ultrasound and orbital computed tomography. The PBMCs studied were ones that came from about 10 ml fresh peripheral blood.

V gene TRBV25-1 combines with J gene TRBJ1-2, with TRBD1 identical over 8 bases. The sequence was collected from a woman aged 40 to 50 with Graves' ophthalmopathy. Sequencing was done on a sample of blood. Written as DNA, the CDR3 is TGTGCCAGCAGTGCCCTGGACTCAGGGGGCGCGAGTGGCTACACCTTC. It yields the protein CASSALDSGGASGYTF.